The TCR beta chain described here comes from a study of blood T cells in healthy people across ages. The study's findings and limits: Investigators viewed diversity estimates from one million T cells as underestimates, the study reported. In these data, TCR beta diversity tracked strongly with naive T cell percentage. Relative to aged donors, long-lived donors carried more naive CD4+ cells and displayed higher diversity.

V lost 0 bases and J 4 bases, leaving 11 bases between the germline ends. CDR3 size: 15 residues. CDR1 is LGHDT, CDR2 YNNKEL, per germline (reference sequence). As concerns this clonotype: As yet, its antigen is unknown.

A sample-barcoded 5' primer and a J-beta primer mix were used in a second PCR of roughly 7 to 11 cycles. MiXCR, applied by TCRdb to the 5' RACE reads, yields one record per CDR3 protein. This repertoire shows more than 1,400,000 distinct CDR3 sequences, approximately 42% found once; its top ten account for approximately 7.9%. The rearrangement uses TRBV3-1 and TRBJ2-3, with D possibly TRBD2 on 5 matching bases. The source is a woman between 18 and 29 years old in good health. Sample: blood. CDR3 DNA sequence: TGTGCCAGCAGCCAAGAAGAGGGTGAATCAGATACGCAGTATTTT. Protein sequence: CASSQEEGESDTQYF.